This TCR beta chain derives from a study of blood T cell repertoires in COVID-19. Study-level background: Acute and convalescent COVID-19 samples came from the United States, Italy and Spain.

CDR1 and CDR2 (germline): MNHEY, SMNVEV (reference sequence). The CDR3 is 15 residues long. The J segment lost 3 bases and the V segment lost 0 bases, leaving 3 bases of the junction unmatched. In the source study's methods: The assay estimated nucleated cells by amplifying reference gene primers. The data were produced by immunoSEQ multiplex PCR, yet TCRdb's version contains in-frame clones alone and is incomplete. The V and J calls and clone size are taken from that table; D and trimming were inferred from the DNA. The sample contains around 200,000 clones, approximately 84% of which appear only once.

This TCR was recovered from a man in his forties or fifties with active or convalescent COVID-19. The chain is built from TRBV27 and TRBJ2-7, with 9 nucleotides matching TRBD2. The sample taken for sequencing was peripheral blood. CDR3 nucleotide sequence: TGTGCCAGCAGTTTATCATCTAGCGGGGTCTACGAGCAGTACTTC. Protein: CASSLSSSGVYEQYF.